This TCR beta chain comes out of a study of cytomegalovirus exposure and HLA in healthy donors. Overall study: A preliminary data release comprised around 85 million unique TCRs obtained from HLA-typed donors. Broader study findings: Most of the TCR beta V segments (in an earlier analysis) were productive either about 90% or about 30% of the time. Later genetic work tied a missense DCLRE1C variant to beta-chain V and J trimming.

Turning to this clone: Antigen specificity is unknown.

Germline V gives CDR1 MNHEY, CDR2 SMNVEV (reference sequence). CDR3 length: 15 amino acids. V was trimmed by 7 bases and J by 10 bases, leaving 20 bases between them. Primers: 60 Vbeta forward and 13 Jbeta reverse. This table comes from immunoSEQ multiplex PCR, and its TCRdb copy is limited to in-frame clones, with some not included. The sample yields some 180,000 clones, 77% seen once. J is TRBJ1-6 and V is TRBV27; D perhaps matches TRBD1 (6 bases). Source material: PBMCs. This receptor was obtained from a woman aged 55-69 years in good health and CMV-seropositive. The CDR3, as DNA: TGTGCCAGCAACCTCGGGGGGCAGGGAGGGTCACCCCTCCACTTT. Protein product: CASNLGGQGGSPLHF.